The 7 T cell receptor beta chains below come from one sample, sequenced in a study of T cell responses to AZD1222 COVID-19 vaccine. Using immunoSEQ multiplex PCR, the repertoire was profiled, and TCRdb retains in-frame clones only, with some absent. The sample records 65,000 to 85,000 clones, approximately 90% being singletons. The material sequenced was peripheral blood, taken 28 days after the second dose of the MenACWY control vaccine. All receptors derive from an adult who received the MenACWY meningococcal vaccine as a control.

The chain has TRBV6-5 and TRBJ1-5; the match to TRBD1 covers 7 bases. The CDR3 length is 16 residues. In germline, CDR1 is MNHEY, CDR2 SVGAGI. J gave up 3 bases and V 2 bases, and 7 bases lay outside the gene matches. The DNA of the CDR3 is TGTGCCAGCAGTTACCCAACAGGGGCCGTCAATCAGCCCCAGCATTTT. It translates to CASSYPTGAVNQPQHF.

The rearrangement uses TRBV5-4 and TRBJ2-5, with a tentative D call TRBD2 (7 bases). The V gene lost 0 bases and the J gene lost 2 bases, with 11 bases spanning the gap. CDR1 and CDR2 from the germline V gene are SGHNT and YYREEE (reference sequence). The CDR3 length is 15 residues. The CDR3 DNA reads TGTGCCAGCAGCTTGGCGGGGGGCGTGCAAGAGACCCAGTACTTC. Protein product: CASSLAGGVQETQYF. The full variable domain, rest sourced from reference TRBV5-4 and TRBJ2-5, is ETGVTQSPTHLIKTRGQQVTLRCSSQSGHNTVSWYQQALGQGPQFIFQYYREEENGRGNFPPRFSGLQFPNYSSELNVNALELDDSALYLCASSLAGGVQETQYFGPGTRLLVL.

The chain is built from TRBV19 and TRBJ2-7; D is unresolved. Trimming cost V 3 bases and J 3 bases, with 15 bases left between them. The CDR3 is made up of 15 amino acids. Germline CDR1 is LNHDA and CDR2 is SQIVND (reference sequence). CDR3: CASSIVAGPRYEQYF. Here the CDR3 DNA reads TGTGCCAGTAGTATTGTGGCCGGCCCTCGCTACGAGCAGTACTTC.

The table lists this clone with a count of one. V gene TRBV15 combines with J gene TRBJ1-1; 7 bases agree with TRBD1. CDR1 LNHNV and CDR2 YYDKDF come from the germline V gene (reference sequence). CDR3 length equals 16 residues. The V and J ends lost 0 bases and 0 bases, in that order; junction bases with no gene match: 4. CDR3 in amino acids: CATSREGRGMNTEAFF. The CDR3 DNA follows: TGTGCCACCAGCAGAGAGGGCAGGGGGATGAACACTGAAGCTTTCTTT.

This clone appeared a single time. The gene calls are TRBV11-1 and TRBJ1-1, with TRBD1 identical over 9 bases. This CDR3 comprises 15 residues. Germline lookup yields CDR1 SGHAT and CDR2 FQDESV (reference sequence). The V segment lost 5 bases and the J segment 3 bases; nucleotides outside the gene matches: 7. The CDR3 DNA sequence: TGTGCCAGCAGCCCCCAGACAGGGGGGTACACTGAAGCTTTCTTT. Its protein product is CASSPQTGGYTEAFF.

The rearrangement links TRBV2 to TRBJ1-1, with 7 bases identical to TRBD1. After removal of 6 bases from V and 2 bases from J, the junction contained 6 bases not matched to a gene. Looked up from germline, CDR1 is SNHLY and CDR2 is FYNNEI. This CDR3 contains 14 residues. The chain's CDR3 is CASRVDRVNTEAFF. CDR3 DNA: TGTGCCAGCAGAGTCGACAGGGTAAACACTGAAGCTTTCTTT. Full variable domain (rest looked up from reference TRBV2 and TRBJ1-1): EPEVTQTPSHQVTQMGQEVILRCVPISNHLYFYWYRQILGQKVEFLVSFYNNEISEKSEIFDDQFSVERPDGSNFTLKIRSTKLEDSAMYFCASRVDRVNTEAFFGQGTRLTVV.

The chain uses TRBV12-3 or TRBV12-4 and TRBJ2-5; D remains unclear. Trimming pared 0 bases from V and 5 bases from J, leaving 7 bases between. This CDR3 has 13 amino acids. Written as DNA, the CDR3 is TGTGCCAGCAGTTTAGCGCTGGGGGAGACCCAGTACTTC. It is translated as CASSLALGETQYF.